The next 26 T cell receptor beta chains were all read from a single sample in a study of response to subunit inactivated influenza vaccine. TCRdb processed the RT-PCR reads anew with MiXCR; each CDR3 protein has one entry. The sample shows some 480,000 distinct CDR3 sequences, 10% to 11% of them seen only once. The material sequenced was PBMCs from blood, taken 45 days after vaccination. The source of these receptors is a man between 50 and 59 years old who received an inactivated influenza vaccine.

The rearrangement uses TRBV5-4 and TRBJ2-1; the D gene is possibly TRBD1 (6 bases). The V gene lost 1 base and the J gene lost 6 bases, with 26 bases spanning the gap. The CDR3 runs to 19 residues. CDR1 and CDR2 (germline): SGHNT, YYREEE (reference sequence). The CDR3: CASSLTGISAGGRPNEQFF. In DNA form, the CDR3 reads TGTGCCAGCAGCTTGACGGGGATTAGCGCTGGGGGCCGCCCCAATGAGCAGTTCTTC. Supplemented by reference TRBV5-4 and TRBJ2-1, the full variable domain reads ETGVTQSPTHLIKTRGQQVTLRCSSQSGHNTVSWYQQALGQGPQFIFQYYREEENGRGNFPPRFSGLQFPNYSSELNVNALELDDSALYLCASSLTGISAGGRPNEQFFGPGTRLTVL.

This clonotype turned up a few times. The chain employs TRBV6-1 and TRBJ2-1; D may be TRBD1 or TRBD2 (5 bases each). Germline CDR1 is MNHNS and CDR2 is SASEGT. V lost 1 base and J 0 bases, leaving 10 bases between the germline ends. The length of the CDR3 is 16 residues. The CDR3 here is CASSEVPGSSYNEQFF. The DNA of the CDR3 is TGTGCCAGCAGTGAAGTGCCAGGGAGCTCCTACAATGAGCAGTTCTTC.

This clonotype was seen a few times. This sequence joins TRBV12-3 or TRBV12-4 and TRBJ1-5; D is uncertain. CDR3 length: 11 residues. Trimming pared 1 base from V and 5 bases from J, leaving 0 bases between. The CDR3 region has the DNA TGTGCCAGCAGTTTAGATCAGCCCCAGCATTTT. Protein: CASSLDQPQHF.

This clonotype was counted between two and nine times. This chain joins TRBV20-1 and TRBJ2-1; 12 bases are shared with TRBD2. V trimming: 5 bases; J trimming: 2 bases; junction bases outside the gene matches: 22. Germline values: CDR1 DFQATT, CDR2 SNEGSKA (reference sequence). This CDR3 is 21 amino acids long. CDR3 amino acids: CSAHRGTGLAGELAAYNEQFF. CDR3 in DNA: TGCAGTGCTCACAGGGGAACGGGACTAGCGGGCGAGCTGGCGGCCTACAATGAGCAGTTCTTC.

The rearrangement joins TRBV25-1 to TRBJ2-5, with D perhaps TRBD2 (5 bases). This CDR3 is 12 amino acids long. V lost 6 bases, J lost 9 bases, and 14 bases lay in between. CDR1 and CDR2 (germline): MGHDK, SYGVNS. The CDR3 DNA follows: TGTGCCAGCAGCAGAGGGAGTTATCCCCAGTACTTC. This codes for CASSRGSYPQYF.

This clonotype was picked up a small number of times. The V gene is TRBV11-3, the J gene TRBJ2-2, with a possible D match to TRBD2 (6 bases). With 5 bases removed from V and 5 bases from J, the gap between germline ends came to 21 bases. CDR1 is SGHNT and CDR2 is YENEEA in the germline V gene. The CDR3 covers 17 residues. The CDR3: CASSKTRDSLGTGELFF. As DNA, the CDR3 is TGTGCCAGCAGCAAGACCCGGGACTCCCTGGGGACCGGGGAGCTGTTTTTT.

This clonotype was seen only once. CDR3 DNA: TGCGCCAGCAGCGTTGGTGGTCTAGCGGGAAAAGAGACCCAGTACTTC. It codes for CASSVGGLAGKETQYF. The V gene is TRBV5-1, the J gene TRBJ2-5; TRBD2 agrees at 9 bases. V shed 4 bases, J shed 3 bases, and the junction held 10 bases outside the gene matches. The CDR3 is 16 residues long. From germline, CDR1 is SGHRS and CDR2 YFSETQ.

The V gene is TRBV6-1, the J gene TRBJ1-5; weak D call: TRBD1 (6 bases). The CDR3 extends over 14 amino acids. Trimming removed 7 bases from V and 7 bases from J, with 17 bases in between. Germline values: CDR1 MNHNS, CDR2 SASEGT. In nucleotides, the CDR3 is TGTGCCAGCACACCACTACAGGGCGGCCAGCCCCAGCATTTT. Translation gives CASTPLQGGQPQHF.

This clonotype was detected a few times. This chain uses TRBV24-1 with TRBJ2-3, with D perhaps given as TRBD1 or TRBD2 (5 bases each). CDR1 is KGHDR and CDR2 is SFDVKD in the germline V gene. This CDR3 region has 11 residues. Trimming took 4 bases from V and 12 from J, leaving 10 bases between them. The CDR3 sequence is CATSDPGTQYF. The CDR3 coding sequence is TGTGCCACCAGTGACCCCGGGACCCAGTATTTT.

CDR3 DNA: TGTGCCAGCAGCGCAGGGACTAGCTATCGGGAGACCCAGTACTTC. Protein: CASSAGTSYRETQYF. The chain uses TRBV5-5 and TRBJ2-5; 9 bases agree with TRBD2. Trimming cost V 4 bases and J 5 bases; bases outside gene matches: 9. The V gene's germline CDR1 is SGHKS and CDR2 YYEKEE (reference sequence). The CDR3 is made up of 15 amino acids.

In nucleotides, the CDR3 is TGTGCCAGCAGCTCCTGGGGCTGGCCCTACGAGCAGTACTTC. It encodes CASSSWGWPYEQYF. V and J are TRBV7-8 and TRBJ2-7; D may be TRBD1 (5 bases). The V gene's germline CDR1 is SGHVS and CDR2 FQNEAQ. Trimming removed 4 bases at V and 2 bases at J, with 12 bases between. The CDR3 runs to 14 residues.

This clonotype came up many times. The chain recombines TRBV6-5 with TRBJ1-5; D gene ambiguous. Germline values: CDR1 MNHEY, CDR2 SVGAGI. Trimming removed 6 bases from V and 0 bases from J, with 12 bases in between. CDR3 length: 15 amino acids. In DNA form, the CDR3 reads TGTGCCAGCAGAACCGGCCAGTATAGCAATCAGCCCCAGCATTTT. Amino acids: CASRTGQYSNQPQHF.

The V gene is TRBV7-2, the J gene TRBJ2-7, with D possibly called TRBD1 or TRBD2 (5 bases each). Trimming removed 5 bases from V and 5 bases from J, with 22 bases in between. Germline V gene sequence: CDR1 SGHTA, CDR2 FQGNSA. There are 16 residues in the CDR3. The CDR3 nucleotides are TGTGCCAGCAGCCCAGCCCCGGCAGAATGGGGGAACGAGCAGTACTTC. Translated: CASSPAPAEWGNEQYF.

CDR3 sequence: CASSSRTSGRFRETQYF. CDR3 nucleotides: TGTGCCAGCAGTTCCCGGACTAGCGGGAGGTTCAGGGAGACCCAGTACTTC. V gene TRBV6-5 combines with J gene TRBJ2-5, with TRBD2 matching 14 bases. Germline CDR1 and CDR2: MNHEY and SVGAGI. V was pared by 4 bases and J by 5 bases, with 9 bases of the junction left unmatched. The length of the CDR3 is 17 residues.

The CDR3 spells CASTNGQGYNSPLHF. As DNA, the CDR3 is TGTGCCAGCACCAACGGACAGGGGTATAATTCACCCCTCCACTTT. This chain joins TRBV12-3 or TRBV12-4 and TRBJ1-6, with 9 bases identical to TRBD1. The length of the CDR3 is 15 residues. J was trimmed by 4 bases and V by 7 bases; bases with no gene match: 5.

This clonotype showed up just a few times. For the CDR3, the DNA is TGTGCCACCAGCAGAGGGCTGGCTAGCGGAATGTCAGATACGCAGTATTTT. Translated, it gives CATSRGLASGMSDTQYF. The chain recombines TRBV15 with TRBJ2-3; 7 bases fit TRBD2. CDR3 length: 17 residues. Germline CDR1 LNHNV, CDR2 YYDKDF (reference sequence). With 1 base clipped from V and 4 bases from J, the junction kept 11 bases outside the gene matches.

The rearrangement links TRBV20-1 to TRBJ2-2; weak D call: TRBD2 (6 bases). Trimming took 5 bases from V and 4 from J, leaving 14 bases between them. Germline CDR1 and CDR2: DFQATT and SNEGSKA (reference sequence). The CDR3 runs to 14 residues. The CDR3 DNA follows: TGCAGTGCTGGGACTTCTTATCTCACCGGGGAGCTGTTTTTT. Amino acid sequence: CSAGTSYLTGELFF.

This clonotype came up a few times. Here the CDR3 reads CSAHNRGQANEKLFF. In DNA, the CDR3 is TGCAGTGCCCATAACAGGGGGCAGGCTAATGAAAAACTGTTTTTT. The V and J genes are TRBV20-1 and TRBJ1-4, with TRBD1 identical over 9 bases. J gave up 3 bases and V 6 bases, and 8 bases lay outside the gene matches. CDR1 DFQATT and CDR2 SNEGSKA come from the germline V gene (reference sequence). The CDR3 consists of 15 residues.

This clonotype occurred a few times. The chain joins TRBV12-3 or TRBV12-4 to TRBJ2-1, with D perhaps TRBD1 (6 bases). Deletions cut 10 bases from V and 9 bases from J, with 22 bases between. This CDR3 region has 14 residues. CDR3: CATSGQQLRGEQFF. The CDR3 DNA is TGTGCCACATCGGGACAACAACTACGGGGTGAGCAGTTCTTC.

The V call is TRBV12-3 or TRBV12-4, the J call TRBJ2-7; D is uncertain. The CDR3 extends over 12 amino acids. V was pared by 3 bases and J by 4 bases, with 7 bases between. In DNA, the CDR3 is TGTGCCAGCAGTTTTGAGCGTTACGAGCAGTACTTC. This codes for CASSFERYEQYF.

This clonotype was picked up many times. The chain couples TRBV20-1 to TRBJ2-7; no definite D call. The V gene lost 3 bases and the J gene lost 0 bases, with 6 bases spanning the gap. CDR3 length: 12 amino acids. Germline V gives CDR1 DFQATT, CDR2 SNEGSKA (reference sequence). Written as DNA, the CDR3 is TGCAGTGCTAGGTTAAACTCCTACGAGCAGTACTTC. This translates into CSARLNSYEQYF.

This clonotype appeared a few times. The DNA for the CDR3 is TGCGCCAGCAGCTTGGCCGGGACAGGGGGCGATACGCAGTATTTT. It is translated as CASSLAGTGGDTQYF. The gene calls are TRBV5-1 and TRBJ2-3, with 12 nucleotides matching TRBD1. V lost 0 bases to trimming and J lost 6 bases; unmatched junction nucleotides: 2. Germline assignment: CDR1 SGHRS and CDR2 YFSETQ. This CDR3 is built from 15 residues. The whole variable domain, remainder taken from reference TRBV5-1 and TRBJ2-3, is KAGVTQTPRYLIKTRGQQVTLSCSPISGHRSVSWYQQTPGQGLQFLFEYFSETQRNKGNFPGRFSGRQFSNSRSEMNVSTLELGDSALYLCASSLAGTGGDTQYFGPGTRLTVL.

This clonotype appeared a few times. The CDR3 region is CASSQVGSASSEQYF. For the CDR3, the DNA is TGCGCCAGCAGCCAAGTAGGCTCAGCGTCGTCCGAGCAGTACTTC. J is TRBJ2-7 and V is TRBV4-1; D gene unclear. CDR3 length: 15 amino acids. Trimming removed 1 base from V and 6 bases from J, with 16 bases in between. Germline values: CDR1 MGHRA, CDR2 YSYEKL.

In this sample, this clonotype turned up once. The rearrangement joins TRBV20-1 to TRBJ2-5, with 7 bases that match TRBD1. The trim removed 6 bases at V and 7 bases at J, leaving 8 bases unmatched. The CDR3 length is 12 residues. Germline V gene data show CDR1 as DFQATT and CDR2 as SNEGSKA (reference sequence). The CDR3 nucleotides read TGCAGTGCCACGGGACAGTTAGGGACCCAGTACTTC. It yields the protein CSATGQLGTQYF.

This clonotype has only a few counts. The V gene is TRBV21-1, the J gene TRBJ1-1. TRBV21-1 is a known pseudogene. The CDR3 has 15 amino acids. The CDR3 spells CASSKEVRGNTEAFF. CDR3 bases: TGTGCCAGCAGCAAAGAGGTTCGGGGTAACACTGAAGCTTTCTTT.

The chain combines TRBV28 with TRBJ2-7; D may be TRBD1 or TRBD2 (5 bases each). Per germline, CDR1 MDHEN and CDR2 SYDVKM. V gave up 4 bases and J gave up 2 bases, with 18 bases separating them. The CDR3 is made up of 16 amino acids. CDR3 sequence: CASSSHWDGFTYEQYF. Here the CDR3 DNA reads TGTGCCAGCAGTTCCCACTGGGACGGTTTTACCTACGAGCAGTACTTC.